A selection of T cell receptor beta chains follows, all from one sample in a study of T-cell reconstitution after alpha-beta-depleted transplantation in children. In TCRdb, the PCR reads were re-called with MiXCR into one record per CDR3 protein. The sample yields roughly 500,000 distinct CDR3 sequences, about 31% seen once. The material sequenced was PBMCs from the stem cell graft donor, taken from the stem cell graft. The receptors stem from a human donor who donated a stem cell graft to a child with aplastic anemia. Each CDR3 is given with its conserved first and last residue. A D gene is named only where the DNA matches it firmly. For some rows the clone size is stated as once, few or many, or as a class when expanded; others skip it.

TRBV19	TRBJ2-6	once	18	-	TGTGCCAGTAGTGACTACAGTTTGCGCAGCTCTGGGGCCAACGTCCTGACTTTC	CASSDYSLRSSGANVLTF
TRBV7-8	TRBJ2-5	-	17	TRBD2	TGTGCCAGCAGCTTAGAGTTACTAGCGGGAGTCGGAGAGACCCAGTACTTC	CASSLELLAGVGETQYF
TRBV5-1	TRBJ2-5	-	14	-	TGCGCCAGCAGCTTAGGTTCTACCGTCGTGACCCAGTACTTC	CASSLGSTVVTQYF
TRBV5-1	TRBJ2-4	-	15	TRBD2	TGCGCCAGCACAACGGGACTAGCGGATAAAAACATTCAGTACTTC	CASTTGLADKNIQYF
TRBV30	TRBJ1-1	few	12	-	TGTGCCTGGAGTAACGGCGGGACTGAAGCTTTCTTT	CAWSNGGTEAFF
TRBV6-1	TRBJ2-1	many	14	-	TGTGCCAGCAGTGAAGGAAGCTCCTACAATGAGCAGTTCTTC	CASSEGSSYNEQFF
TRBV11-2	TRBJ2-5	-	12	-	TGTGCCAGCAGCTTAGTGGTGGAGACCCAGTACTTC	CASSLVVETQYF
TRBV5-1	TRBJ2-7	-	15	TRBD2	TGCGCCAGCAACGGACTAGCGGGCCTCATCTACGAGCAGTACTTC	CASNGLAGLIYEQYF
TRBV29-1	TRBJ1-2	once	13	-	TGCAGCGTTGAAGGTGGCAGATACTATGGCTACACCTTC	CSVEGGRYYGYTF
TRBV5-1	TRBJ1-4	-	15	-	TGCGCCAGCAGCCCCTGGGGGGGTAAGGATGAAAAACTGTTTTTT	CASSPWGGKDEKLFF
TRBV29-1	TRBJ2-3	-	12	-	TGCAGCGTTGTAGGATCCACAGATACGCAGTATTTT	CSVVGSTDTQYF
TRBV28	TRBJ1-5	-	15	-	TGTGCCAGCAGAACGACCGGGTTGGGCAATCAGCCCCAGCATTTT	CASRTTGLGNQPQHF
TRBV10-3	TRBJ2-2	few	17	-	TGTGCCATCAGTGGATTTGGACCGGACCCAACGTCCGGGGAGCTGTTTTTT	CAISGFGPDPTSGELFF
TRBV11-3	TRBJ2-1	-	13	-	TGTGCCAGCAGCTCGGCGGGGGCCAATGAGCAGTTCTTC	CASSSAGANEQFF
TRBV20-1	TRBJ2-5	-	14	-	TGCAGTGCTAGAGAAGGGGGAGCCAGAGAGACCCAGTACTTC	CSAREGGARETQYF
TRBV21-1	TRBJ2-1	-	17	-	TGTGCCAGCAGCAAAGCGCTAGGCAGGGGTGTAGTATATGAGCAGTTCTTC	CASSKALGRGVVYEQFF
TRBV12-3/TRBV12-4	TRBJ2-3	-	16	-	TGTGCCAGCACCCCCCTATCCGGGGCCCGCACAGATACGCAGTATTTT	CASTPLSGARTDTQYF
TRBV19	TRBJ1-6	-	15	-	TGTGCCAGTAGTAGCGGCAACCTGGGAGATTCACCCCTCCACTTT	CASSSGNLGDSPLHF
TRBV4-3	TRBJ2-4	few	18	-	TGCGCCAGCAGCCAAACGGGACTTCTCCCCGAGGCCAAAAACATTCAGTACTTC	CASSQTGLLPEAKNIQYF
TRBV5-5	TRBJ1-2	-	14	TRBD1	TGTGCCAGCAGCCTACAAGGGGGCGACTATGGCTACACCTTC	CASSLQGGDYGYTF
TRBV10-3	TRBJ2-5	few	14	-	TGTGCCATCAGGCGGGGACAAGGCCAAGAGACCCAGTACTTC	CAIRRGQGQETQYF
TRBV6-2/TRBV6-3	TRBJ2-2	-	14	TRBD1	TGTGCCGGCCGGGACAGGGGGTTCACCGGGGAGCTGTTTTTT	CAGRDRGFTGELFF
TRBV11-2	TRBJ2-7	-	13	TRBD2	TGTGCCAGCAGCTTCGGGGGGAAGTGGGAGCAGTACTTC	CASSFGGKWEQYF